A single sample gave rise to the 26 T cell receptor beta chains below, sequenced in a study of cytomegalovirus exposure and HLA in healthy donors. This PCR relied on a set of 60 Vbeta primers and 13 Jbeta primers. Assay: immunoSEQ multiplex PCR; the TCRdb copy retains only in-frame clones and omits some. The sample shows about 200,000 clones, approximately 80% of them seen only once. Sequencing input: PBMCs. These receptors all stem from a boy aged 2 to 9 in good health and CMV-seronegative.

This rearrangement joins TRBV21-1 to TRBJ2-3; no check of the table's D call, TRBD1, against the DNA was made. TRBV21-1 is termed a pseudogene. The CDR3 consists of 14 residues. In DNA form, the CDR3 reads TGTGCCAGCAGCAAAGAAGGGGGCACAGATACGCAGTATTTT. Amino acids: CASSKEGGTDTQYF.

The chain links TRBV12-1 to TRBJ2-1; the DNA was not compared with TRBD2, the D call given in the table. TRBV12-1 is reported as a pseudogene. This CDR3 has 17 residues. CDR3 bases: TGTGCCAGCAGCTTTGTGGGGGGTACTAGCGGAGTGCATGAGCAGTTCTTC. It translates to CASSFVGGTSGVHEQFF.

The rearrangement links TRBV10-3 to TRBJ1-6; D perhaps matches TRBD1 (5 bases). Germline V gene sequence: CDR1 ENHRY, CDR2 SYGVKD. The CDR3 length is 14 residues. Trimming stripped 0 bases from V and 8 bases from J, with 8 bases between. The CDR3 loop reads CAISESGADSPLHF. CDR3 in DNA: TGTGCCATCAGTGAGTCTGGGGCAGATTCACCCCTCCACTTT.

V usage is TRBV27 and J usage is TRBJ2-7; D gene unclear. V shed 2 bases and J shed 0 bases, with 5 bases lying between them. This CDR3 contains 13 residues. Germline V lookup: CDR1 MNHEY, CDR2 SMNVEV (reference sequence). CDR3 in DNA: TGTGCCAGCAGTTTAACGGGCTCCTACGAGCAGTACTTC. Amino acid sequence: CASSLTGSYEQYF.

CDR3 loop: CASSIDRIDSNQPQHF. As DNA, the CDR3 is TGTGCCAGTAGTATAGACAGGATAGATAGCAATCAGCCCCAGCATTTT. The chain combines TRBV19 with TRBJ1-5; D is uncertain. V was pared by 0 bases and J by 0 bases, with 9 bases between. CDR3 size: 16 residues. CDR1 is LNHDA, CDR2 SQIVND, per germline (reference sequence).

The rearrangement joins TRBV19 to TRBJ1-4, with no clear D. Germline-derived CDR1 and CDR2 are LNHDA and SQIVND (reference sequence). V was trimmed by 4 bases and J by 4 bases, leaving 13 bases between them. The length of the CDR3 is 15 residues. CDR3: CASSTARRGNEKLFF. For the CDR3, the DNA is TGTGCCAGTAGTACCGCCCGGCGGGGTAATGAAAAACTGTTTTTT.

V usage is TRBV5-1 and J usage is TRBJ2-3; 7 bases line up with TRBD2. CDR3 length: 17 residues. V was pared by 7 bases and J by 0 bases, with 14 bases of the junction left unmatched. Per the germline V gene, CDR1 is SGHRS and CDR2 is YFSETQ. The CDR3 region is CASRTNSSGMSTDTQYF. The CDR3 coding sequence is TGCGCCAGCCGAACCAATTCTAGCGGTATGAGCACAGATACGCAGTATTTT. The variable domain in full, completed from reference TRBV5-1 and TRBJ2-3, reads KAGVTQTPRYLIKTRGQQVTLSCSPISGHRSVSWYQQTPGQGLQFLFEYFSETQRNKGNFPGRFSGRQFSNSRSEMNVSTLELGDSALYLCASRTNSSGMSTDTQYFGPGTRLTVL.

The CDR3, as DNA: TGTGCCAGCAGCCAACGCCTACAGCATTTT. Protein: CASSQRLQHF. The chain is built from TRBV4-2 and TRBJ1-5; no firm D call. V was pared by 2 bases and J by 13 bases, with 6 bases between. Germline values: CDR1 LGHNA, CDR2 YNFKEQ. The CDR3 totals 10 residues.

Regarding this clone: A read error may produce the germline difference seen at one junction end. The chain couples TRBV7-2 to TRBJ2-7; no clear D gene. CDR3 length: 13 amino acids. Germline V gene lookup returns CDR1 SGHTA and CDR2 FQGNSA. This CDR3 reads CASSLVYSSEQYF. CDR3 DNA: TGTGCCAGCAGCTTAGTCTACTCCTCCGAGCAGTACTTC.

In its sample, this clone was seen a few times. V gene TRBV11-3 combines with J gene TRBJ2-1, with D possibly being TRBD2 (7 bases). Germline V gene lookup returns CDR1 SGHNT and CDR2 YENEEA. Trimming stripped 5 bases from V and 9 bases from J, with 14 bases between. There are 13 residues in the CDR3. The CDR3 region is CASSPTGGREQFF. CDR3 coding DNA: TGTGCCAGCAGCCCTACCGGGGGGCGTGAGCAGTTCTTC.

J is TRBJ2-6 and V is TRBV7-8, with D possibly matching TRBD1 (6 bases). V was clipped by 5 bases and J by 2 bases, with 16 bases between them. From germline, CDR1 is SGHVS and CDR2 FQNEAQ. CDR3 length: 17 residues. CDR3 DNA: TGTGCCAGCAGCGAAGACAGGCGATTGGCTGGGGCCAACGTCCTGACTTTC. Residues: CASSEDRRLAGANVLTF.

The chain links TRBV7-6 to TRBJ2-7; D is possibly TRBD1 (6 bases). CDR3 length: 14 residues. CDR1 is SGHVS and CDR2 is FNYEAQ in the germline V gene. The V end was cut by 2 bases, the J end by 2 bases, with 10 bases between. Here the CDR3 reads CASSLLQGTYEQYF. CDR3 nucleotides: TGTGCCAGCAGCTTATTGCAGGGGACCTACGAGCAGTACTTC. Based on the CDR3 plus reference TRBV7-6 and TRBJ2-7, the full variable domain is GAGVSQSPRYKVTKRGQDVALRCDPISGHVSLYWYRQALGQGPEFLTYFNYEAQQDKSGLPNDRFSAERPEGSISTLTIQRTEQRDSAMYRCASSLLQGTYEQYFGPGTRLTVT.

The chain is built from TRBV2 and TRBJ1-4; D remains ambiguous. The germline V gene encodes CDR1 SNHLY and CDR2 FYNNEI. Deletions cut 8 bases from V and 10 bases from J, with 14 bases between. This CDR3 has 12 amino acids. The CDR3 protein is CASDPTAGKLFF. CDR3 coding DNA: TGTGCCAGCGACCCTACCGCGGGAAAACTGTTTTTT.

This clone has just a few counts. The genes are TRBV5-6 and TRBJ2-2; D is possibly TRBD2 (7 bases). Germline CDR1 is SGHDT and CDR2 is YYEEEE. Trimming took 2 bases from V and 3 from J, leaving 11 bases between them. The CDR3 is made up of 15 amino acids. The CDR3 region has the DNA TGTGCCAGCAGCTTAGGGGGGGCGGACACCGGGGAGCTGTTTTTT. Translated, it gives CASSLGGADTGELFF.

The chain joins TRBV6-5 to TRBJ1-3; D may be TRBD1 (5 bases). From germline, CDR1 is MNHEY and CDR2 SVGAGI. V was shortened by 0 bases and J by 3 bases, with 12 bases between the two germline ends. This CDR3 has 16 residues. The CDR3 protein is CASSYSSGAGGNTIYF. The CDR3 DNA is TGTGCCAGCAGTTACTCGAGTGGGGCAGGTGGAAACACCATATATTTT.

The chain carries TRBV21-1 and TRBJ1-1; TRBD1, the table's D call, was not compared with the DNA. TRBV21-1 constitutes a pseudogene. This CDR3 contains 19 residues. CDR3 sequence (DNA): TGTGCCAGCAGCAAATCTCCTACCGGGACAGGGGGCTTATACACTGAAGCTTTCTTT. The encoded protein is CASSKSPTGTGGLYTEAFF.

V and J are TRBV6-5 and TRBJ2-3; the D gene is possibly TRBD1 (5 bases). Germline CDR1 is MNHEY and CDR2 is SVGAGI. Trimming stripped 6 bases from V and 0 bases from J, with 10 bases between. The CDR3 contains 14 residues. CDR3 in DNA: TGTGCCAGCAGGCGACAGCTTAGCACAGATACGCAGTATTTT. Amino acid sequence: CASRRQLSTDTQYF.

The V gene is TRBV5-1, the J gene TRBJ2-5; no firm D call. Germline values: CDR1 SGHRS, CDR2 YFSETQ. The V gene lost 0 bases and the J gene lost 2 bases, with 8 bases spanning the gap. The CDR3 is 14 amino acids. The CDR3 DNA reads TGCGCCAGCAGCTTGGGGGCAGGACAAGAGACCCAGTACTTC. It translates to CASSLGAGQETQYF.

V usage is TRBV13 and J usage is TRBJ2-5; 7 bases agree with TRBD1. After removal of 8 bases from V and 5 bases from J, the junction contained 11 bases not matched to a gene. This CDR3 region has 14 residues. Germline V gene lookup returns CDR1 PRHDT and CDR2 FYEKMQ (reference sequence). DNA for the CDR3: TGTGCCAGCCCCCCAGTAGGGGGCGGGGAGACCCAGTACTTC. This sequence encodes CASPPVGGGETQYF.

The chain uses TRBV4-1 and TRBJ1-2; D is possibly TRBD1 (5 bases). CDR1 MGHRA and CDR2 YSYEKL come from the germline V gene. The CDR3 is 14 amino acids. V dropped 2 bases and J dropped 8 bases, with 15 bases sitting between them. For the CDR3, the DNA is TGCGCCAGCAGCCAAAAGGAGGGGCCTCGGGGCTACACCTTC. This gives the protein CASSQKEGPRGYTF.

The chain recombines TRBV5-1 with TRBJ2-3; the D gene is possibly TRBD2 (5 bases). V was cut by 1 base and J by 2 bases, with 11 bases left in between. The CDR3 covers 15 residues. The germline V gene encodes CDR1 SGHRS and CDR2 YFSETQ. In nucleotides, the CDR3 is TGCGCCAGCAGCTTGTCGGGGAGCTTCACAGATACGCAGTATTTT. It specifies CASSLSGSFTDTQYF. Based on the CDR3 plus reference TRBV5-1 and TRBJ2-3, the full variable domain is KAGVTQTPRYLIKTRGQQVTLSCSPISGHRSVSWYQQTPGQGLQFLFEYFSETQRNKGNFPGRFSGRQFSNSRSEMNVSTLELGDSALYLCASSLSGSFTDTQYFGPGTRLTVL.

The chain is built from TRBV5-6 and TRBJ2-1; a weak D match, TRBD1 (7 bases). Germline CDR1 and CDR2: SGHDT and YYEEEE. V shed 3 bases and J shed 7 bases, with 8 bases lying between them. The CDR3 has 12 residues. CDR3 amino acids: CASSSGGNEQFF. The CDR3 region has the DNA TGTGCCAGCAGCTCAGGGGGGAATGAGCAGTTCTTC.

V and J are TRBV5-4 and TRBJ2-7; 8 nucleotides align to TRBD1. CDR3 size: 13 residues. Per the germline V gene, CDR1 is SGHNT and CDR2 is YYREEE (reference sequence). Germline trimming cut 4 bases from V and 6 bases from J; bases unmatched to any gene: 6. Here the CDR3 DNA reads TGTGCCAGCAGCAAACCCACAGGGGGCGAGCAGTACTTC. It codes for CASSKPTGGEQYF.

A single count supports this clone. The chain recombines TRBV6-1 with TRBJ2-7; TRBD1 might be the D (5 bases). This CDR3 has 14 amino acids. Germline loops: CDR1 MNHNS, CDR2 SASEGT. V lost 7 bases and J lost 6, with 19 bases in between. The CDR3 spells CASTIYPDGAEQYF. The CDR3 DNA sequence: TGTGCCAGCACCATTTACCCGGATGGGGCCGAGCAGTACTTC.

This CDR3 reads CASGGGYYEQYF. DNA of the CDR3: TGTGCCAGCGGGGGAGGCTACTACGAGCAGTACTTC. The chain is built from TRBV7-2 and TRBJ2-7; D is possibly TRBD2 (6 bases). Trimming removed 8 bases from V and 3 bases from J, with 11 bases in between. The germline V gene encodes CDR1 SGHTA and CDR2 FQGNSA. This CDR3 contains 12 residues.

V usage is TRBV6-1 and J usage is TRBJ2-1, with D possibly TRBD2 on 6 matching bases. V lost 6 bases and J 4 bases, leaving 16 bases between the germline ends. Per germline, CDR1 MNHNS and CDR2 SASEGT. CDR3 size: 15 residues. The CDR3 sequence: CASRVAGLAYNEQFF. The CDR3 DNA sequence: TGTGCCAGCAGGGTCGCGGGGCTCGCTTACAATGAGCAGTTCTTC.